Described below is a single TCR beta chain sequence and its context. The antigen remains unidentified. The CDR3 loop spans 12 amino acids. The V gene's germline CDR1 is MNHEY and CDR2 SMNVEV (reference sequence). The V end was cut by 4 bases, the J end by 10 bases, with 11 bases between. This sample stems from a study of PD-1 blockade in mismatch repair-deficient tumors. Study-wide context: Patients had around 12 mismatch repair-deficient cancer types, all previously treated and progressing.

Study-wide points: Rapid post-treatment expansion, then contraction, generally preceding radiologic response, marked tumor-resident clones.

PCR or immunohistochemistry showed mismatch repair deficiency in every enrolled patient. TCRs were sequenced from three patients responding to pembrolizumab. Clones were read by immunoSEQ multiplex PCR, and TCRdb kept only the in-frame ones, dropping some. This sample carries around 110,000 clones, around three quarters of them seen once, and the ten largest clones take roughly 4.5%. The chain couples TRBV27 to TRBJ2-1, with D uncertain. This clonotype was obtained from an adult with mismatch repair-deficient cancer. Here the sequenced sample was peripheral blood, taken approximately 64 weeks after starting pembrolizumab. CDR3 nucleotide sequence: TGTGCCAGCAGTTCACGGAGCGTGGAGCAGTTCTTC. Protein product: CASSSRSVEQFF.